The entry below gives a single TCR beta chain sequence along with its context. Its antigen is unidentified. The study made its TRB cDNA libraries by 5' RACE, adding UMI labels. No DNA is given; TCRdb re-called the 5' RACE reads and lists each CDR3 protein once. The sample holds about 6,700 distinct CDR3 sequences. This record belongs to a study of CXCR3-negative and CXCR3-positive naive CD8 T cells. Whole-study findings and limits: CXCR3-positive naive cells carried more hydrophobic TRB CDR3s than CXCR3-negative ones.

The germline CDR1 and CDR2 sequences are LNHDA and SQIVND (reference sequence). CDR3 length: 14 amino acids. The sequenced sample was naive CXCR3+ CD8+ T cells from blood. Noted subset: CD45RO-CCR7+CD27+CD95- naive CD8+ T cells expressing CXCR3 (TNR3+). The J gene is TRBJ2-4, the V gene TRBV19; the D call from TCRdb, TRBD1, cannot be confirmed without DNA. The TCR sequence derives from a human donor in good health. Some clones in this sample may be carry-over from other donors' samples. CDR3 sequence reads: CASNHQGAKNIQYF.